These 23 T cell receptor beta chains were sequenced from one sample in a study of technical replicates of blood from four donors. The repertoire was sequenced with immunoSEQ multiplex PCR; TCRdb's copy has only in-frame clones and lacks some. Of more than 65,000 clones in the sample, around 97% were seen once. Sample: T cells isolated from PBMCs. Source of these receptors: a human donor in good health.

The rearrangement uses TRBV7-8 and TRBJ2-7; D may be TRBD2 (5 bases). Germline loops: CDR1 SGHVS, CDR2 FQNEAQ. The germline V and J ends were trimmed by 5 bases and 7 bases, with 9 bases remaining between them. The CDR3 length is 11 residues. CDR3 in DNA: TGTGCCAGCAGCCCGGGATGGGAGCAGTACTTC. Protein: CASSPGWEQYF. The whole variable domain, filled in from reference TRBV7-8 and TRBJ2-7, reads GAGVSQSPRYKVAKRGQDVALRCDPISGHVSLFWYQQALGQGPEFLTYFQNEAQLDKSGLPSDRFFAERPEGSVSTLKIQRTQQEDSAVYLCASSPGWEQYFGPGTRLTVT.

The CDR3 DNA follows: TGTGCCAGCAGTGAGGACAGGGGTGTCGCTGAAGCTTTCTTT. Translating gives CASSEDRGVAEAFF. This rearrangement joins TRBV2 to TRBJ1-1; 9 bases map to TRBD1. V shed 3 bases, J shed 6 bases, and the junction held 5 bases outside the gene matches. Germline loops: CDR1 SNHLY, CDR2 FYNNEI. CDR3 length: 14 amino acids.

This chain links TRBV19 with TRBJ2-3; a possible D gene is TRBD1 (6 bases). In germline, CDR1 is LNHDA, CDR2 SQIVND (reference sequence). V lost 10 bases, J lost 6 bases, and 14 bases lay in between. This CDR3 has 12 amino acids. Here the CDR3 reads CATTGQRDTQYF. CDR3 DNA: TGTGCCACAACGGGACAAAGGGATACGCAGTATTTT.

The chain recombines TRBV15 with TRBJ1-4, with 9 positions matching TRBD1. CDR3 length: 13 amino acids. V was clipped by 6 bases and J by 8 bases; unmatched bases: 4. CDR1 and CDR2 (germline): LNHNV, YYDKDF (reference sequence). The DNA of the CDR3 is TGTGCCACCAGGAGACAGGGGGGCGAAAAACTGTTTTTT. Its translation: CATRRQGGEKLFF.

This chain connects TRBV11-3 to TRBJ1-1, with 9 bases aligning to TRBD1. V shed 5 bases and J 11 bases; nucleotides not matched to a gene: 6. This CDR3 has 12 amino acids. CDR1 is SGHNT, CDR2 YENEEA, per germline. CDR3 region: CASSLWDRVAFF. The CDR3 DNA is TGTGCCAGCAGCCTCTGGGACAGGGTGGCTTTCTTT.

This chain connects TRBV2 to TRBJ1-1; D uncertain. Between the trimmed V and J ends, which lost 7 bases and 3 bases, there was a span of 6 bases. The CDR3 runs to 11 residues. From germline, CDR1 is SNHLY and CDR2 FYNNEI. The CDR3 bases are TGTGCCAGCATACTGTACACTGAAGCTTTCTTT. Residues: CASILYTEAFF.

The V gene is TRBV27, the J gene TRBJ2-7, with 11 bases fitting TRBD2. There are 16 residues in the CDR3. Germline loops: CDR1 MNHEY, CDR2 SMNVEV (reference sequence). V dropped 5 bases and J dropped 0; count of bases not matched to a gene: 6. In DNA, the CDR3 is TGTGCCAGCAGTCTCCGACTAGCGGGACCCTCCTACGAGCAGTACTTC. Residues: CASSLRLAGPSYEQYF.

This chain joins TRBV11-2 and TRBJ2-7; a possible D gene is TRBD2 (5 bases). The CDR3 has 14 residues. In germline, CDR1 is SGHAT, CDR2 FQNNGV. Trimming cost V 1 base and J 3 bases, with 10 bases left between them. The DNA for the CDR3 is TGTGCCAGCAGCTTAGGACTAAATAACTACGAGCAGTACTTC. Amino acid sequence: CASSLGLNNYEQYF.

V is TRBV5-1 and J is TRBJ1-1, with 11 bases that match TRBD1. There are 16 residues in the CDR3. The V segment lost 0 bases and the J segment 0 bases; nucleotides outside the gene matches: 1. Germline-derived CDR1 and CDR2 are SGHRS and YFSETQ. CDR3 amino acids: CASSLGGQGVNTEAFF. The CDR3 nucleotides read TGCGCCAGCAGCTTGGGGGGACAGGGGGTGAACACTGAAGCTTTCTTT.

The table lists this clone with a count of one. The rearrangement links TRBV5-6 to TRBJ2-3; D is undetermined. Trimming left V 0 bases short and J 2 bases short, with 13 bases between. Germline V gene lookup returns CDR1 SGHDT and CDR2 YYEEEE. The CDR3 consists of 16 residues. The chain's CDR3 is CASSLVGQISTDTQYF. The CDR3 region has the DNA TGTGCCAGCAGCTTGGTTGGTCAGATTTCCACAGATACGCAGTATTTT. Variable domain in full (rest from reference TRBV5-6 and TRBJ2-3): DAGVTQSPTHLIKTRGQQVTLRCSPKSGHDTVSWYQQALGQGPQFIFQYYEEEERQRGNFPDRFSGHQFPNYSSELNVNALLLGDSALYLCASSLVGQISTDTQYFGPGTRLTVL.

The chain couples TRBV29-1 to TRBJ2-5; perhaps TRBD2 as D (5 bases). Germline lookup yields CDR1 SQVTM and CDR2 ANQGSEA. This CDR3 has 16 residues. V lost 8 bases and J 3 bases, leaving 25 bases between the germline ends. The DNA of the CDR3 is TGCAGCCCCGTTGGGCCAGGCCCGGGATGGAAAGAGACCCAGTACTTC. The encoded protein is CSPVGPGPGWKETQYF. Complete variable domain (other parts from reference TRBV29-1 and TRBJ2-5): SAVISQKPSRDICQRGTSLTIQCQVDSQVTMMFWYRQQPGQSLTLIATANQGSEATYESGFVIDKFPISRPNLTFSTLTVSNMSPEDSSIYLCSPVGPGPGWKETQYFGPGTRLLVL.

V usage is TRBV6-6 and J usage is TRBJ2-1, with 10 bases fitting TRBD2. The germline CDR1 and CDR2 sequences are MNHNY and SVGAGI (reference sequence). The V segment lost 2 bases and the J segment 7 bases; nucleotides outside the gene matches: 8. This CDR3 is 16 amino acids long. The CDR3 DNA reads TGTGCCAGCAGTTACCAAGGGCTAGCGGGGGAGAATGAGCAGTTCTTC. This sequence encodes CASSYQGLAGENEQFF.

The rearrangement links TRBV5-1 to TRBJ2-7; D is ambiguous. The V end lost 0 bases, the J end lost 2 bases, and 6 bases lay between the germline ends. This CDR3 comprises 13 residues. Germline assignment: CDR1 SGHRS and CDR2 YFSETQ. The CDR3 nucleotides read TGCGCCAGCAGCTTGGTCCCTACCTACGAGCAGTACTTC. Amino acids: CASSLVPTYEQYF.

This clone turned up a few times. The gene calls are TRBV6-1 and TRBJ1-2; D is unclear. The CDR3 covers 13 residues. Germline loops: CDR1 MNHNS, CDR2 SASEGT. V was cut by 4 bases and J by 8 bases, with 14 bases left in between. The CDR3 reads CASSVWAGRGYTF. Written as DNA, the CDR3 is TGTGCCAGCAGTGTATGGGCGGGCAGAGGCTACACCTTC.

The CDR3 sequence is CASRRGTEAFF. DNA for the CDR3: TGTGCCAGCAGGCGAGGGACTGAAGCTTTCTTT. V is TRBV6-5 and J is TRBJ1-1; no clear D gene. Germline loops: CDR1 MNHEY, CDR2 SVGAGI. The length of the CDR3 is 11 residues. V was trimmed by 6 bases and J by 5 bases, leaving 7 bases between them.

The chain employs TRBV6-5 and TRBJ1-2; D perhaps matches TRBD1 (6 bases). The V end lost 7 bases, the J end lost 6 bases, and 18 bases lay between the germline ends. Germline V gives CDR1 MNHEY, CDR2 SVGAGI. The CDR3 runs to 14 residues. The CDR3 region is CASTTTGFPNGYTF. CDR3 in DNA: TGTGCCAGCACCACGACAGGCTTTCCGAATGGCTACACCTTC.

The CDR3 loop is CATSRDGTGGGYGYTF. For the CDR3, the DNA is TGTGCCACCAGCAGAGATGGGACAGGGGGCGGCTATGGCTACACCTTC. V usage is TRBV15 and J usage is TRBJ1-2; 12 bases map to TRBD1. The CDR3 extends over 16 amino acids. The trim removed 0 bases at V and 4 bases at J, leaving 3 bases unmatched. The germline gives CDR1 LNHNV, CDR2 YYDKDF (reference sequence).

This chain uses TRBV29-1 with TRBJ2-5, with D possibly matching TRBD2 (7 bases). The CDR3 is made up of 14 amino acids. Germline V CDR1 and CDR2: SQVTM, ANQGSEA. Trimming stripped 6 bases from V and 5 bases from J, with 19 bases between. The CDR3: CSVAKGGQLETQYF. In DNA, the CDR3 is TGCAGCGTAGCCAAGGGGGGGCAGCTGGAGACCCAGTACTTC.

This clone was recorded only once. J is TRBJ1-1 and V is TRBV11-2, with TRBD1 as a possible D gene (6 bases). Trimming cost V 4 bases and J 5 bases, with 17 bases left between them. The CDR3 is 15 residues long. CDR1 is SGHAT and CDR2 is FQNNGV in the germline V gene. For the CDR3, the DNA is TGTGCCAGCAGCTCAAACAGGGAACTGTTGACTGAAGCTTTCTTT. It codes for CASSSNRELLTEAFF. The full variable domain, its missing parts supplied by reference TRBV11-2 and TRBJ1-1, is EAGVAQSPRYKIIEKRQSVAFWCNPISGHATLYWYQQILGQGPKLLIQFQNNGVVDDSQLPKDRFSAERLKGVDSTLKIQPAKLEDSAVYLCASSSNRELLTEAFFGQGTRLTVV.

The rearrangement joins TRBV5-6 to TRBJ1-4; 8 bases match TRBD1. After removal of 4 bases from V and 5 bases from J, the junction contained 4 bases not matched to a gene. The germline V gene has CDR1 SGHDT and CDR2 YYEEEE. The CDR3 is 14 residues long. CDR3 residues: CASSLRQGNEKLFF. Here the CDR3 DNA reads TGTGCCAGCAGCCTAAGACAGGGGAATGAAAAACTGTTTTTT.

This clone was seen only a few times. CDR3 nucleotide sequence: TGTGCCAGCAGCTTAGGGGGGCGTGAAAAACTGTTTTTT. Encoded protein: CASSLGGREKLFF. The genes are TRBV7-6 and TRBJ1-4; a possible D gene is TRBD1 (6 bases). The CDR3 totals 13 residues. Looked up from germline, CDR1 is SGHVS and CDR2 is FNYEAQ. The V end was cut by 1 base, the J end by 7 bases, with 7 bases between.

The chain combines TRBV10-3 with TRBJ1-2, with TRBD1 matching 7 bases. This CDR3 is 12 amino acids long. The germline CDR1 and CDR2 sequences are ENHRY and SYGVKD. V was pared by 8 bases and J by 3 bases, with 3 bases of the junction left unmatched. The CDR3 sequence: CAIEGADYGYTF. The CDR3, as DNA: TGTGCCATCGAGGGGGCGGACTATGGCTACACCTTC.

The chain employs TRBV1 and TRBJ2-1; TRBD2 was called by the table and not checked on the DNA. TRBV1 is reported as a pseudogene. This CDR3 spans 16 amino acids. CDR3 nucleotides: TGCACCAGCAGCCAAGCAGTCCAAGCGGGCAACAATGAGCAGTTCTTC. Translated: CTSSQAVQAGNNEQFF.